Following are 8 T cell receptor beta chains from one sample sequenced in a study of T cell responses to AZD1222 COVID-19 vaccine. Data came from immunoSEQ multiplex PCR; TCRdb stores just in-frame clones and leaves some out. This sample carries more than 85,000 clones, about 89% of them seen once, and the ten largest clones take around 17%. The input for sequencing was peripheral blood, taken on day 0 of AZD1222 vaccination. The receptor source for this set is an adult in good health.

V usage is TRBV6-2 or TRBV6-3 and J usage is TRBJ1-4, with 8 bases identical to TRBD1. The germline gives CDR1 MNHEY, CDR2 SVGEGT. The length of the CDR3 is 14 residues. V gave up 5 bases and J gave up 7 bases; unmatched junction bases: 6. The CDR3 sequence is CASSTPDRGEKLFF. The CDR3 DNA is TGTGCCAGCAGTACCCCTGACAGGGGTGAAAAACTGTTTTTT.

The CDR3, as DNA: TGTGCCAGCAGCTCCTACAGAGACTATGGCTACACCTTC. The encoded protein is CASSSYRDYGYTF. V is TRBV11-2 and J is TRBJ1-2; D ambiguous. This CDR3 is 13 amino acids long. V lost 4 bases and J 3 bases, leaving 9 bases between the germline ends. Germline CDR1 SGHAT, CDR2 FQNNGV. The variable domain in full, completed from reference TRBV11-2 and TRBJ1-2, reads EAGVAQSPRYKIIEKRQSVAFWCNPISGHATLYWYQQILGQGPKLLIQFQNNGVVDDSQLPKDRFSAERLKGVDSTLKIQPAKLEDSAVYLCASSSYRDYGYTFGSGTRLTVV.

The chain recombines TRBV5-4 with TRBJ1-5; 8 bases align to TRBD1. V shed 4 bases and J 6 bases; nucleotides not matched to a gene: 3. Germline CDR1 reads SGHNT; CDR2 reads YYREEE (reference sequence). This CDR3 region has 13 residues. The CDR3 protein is CASSRQGTQPQHF. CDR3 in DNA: TGTGCCAGCAGCCGACAGGGGACTCAGCCCCAGCATTTT. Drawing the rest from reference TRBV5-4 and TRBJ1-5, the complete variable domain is ETGVTQSPTHLIKTRGQQVTLRCSSQSGHNTVSWYQQALGQGPQFIFQYYREEENGRGNFPPRFSGLQFPNYSSELNVNALELDDSALYLCASSRQGTQPQHFGDGTRLSIL.

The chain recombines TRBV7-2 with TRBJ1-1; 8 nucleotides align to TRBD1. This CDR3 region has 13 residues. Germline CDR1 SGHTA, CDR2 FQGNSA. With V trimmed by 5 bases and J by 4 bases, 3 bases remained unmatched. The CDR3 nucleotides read TGTGCCAGCAGCCGAGACAGGGGCACTGAAGCTTTCTTT. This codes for CASSRDRGTEAFF.

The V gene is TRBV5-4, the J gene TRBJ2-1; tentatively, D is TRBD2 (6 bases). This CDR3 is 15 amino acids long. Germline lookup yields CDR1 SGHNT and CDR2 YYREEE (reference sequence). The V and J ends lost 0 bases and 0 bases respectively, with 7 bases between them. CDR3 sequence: CASSLETSSYNEQFF. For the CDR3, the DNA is TGTGCCAGCAGCTTGGAGACTAGCTCCTACAATGAGCAGTTCTTC.

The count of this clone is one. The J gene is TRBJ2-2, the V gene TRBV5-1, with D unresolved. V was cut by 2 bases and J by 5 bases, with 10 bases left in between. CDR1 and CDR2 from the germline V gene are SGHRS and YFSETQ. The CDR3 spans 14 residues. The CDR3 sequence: CASSLGSYTGELFF. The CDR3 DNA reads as TGCGCCAGCAGCTTAGGTAGCTATACCGGGGAGCTGTTTTTT.

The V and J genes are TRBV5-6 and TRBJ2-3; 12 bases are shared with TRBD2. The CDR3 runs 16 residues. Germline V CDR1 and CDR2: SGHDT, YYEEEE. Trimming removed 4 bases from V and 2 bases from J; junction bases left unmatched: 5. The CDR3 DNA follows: TGTGCCAGCAGCACCCGACTAGCGGGGGTCACAGATACGCAGTATTTT. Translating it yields CASSTRLAGVTDTQYF.

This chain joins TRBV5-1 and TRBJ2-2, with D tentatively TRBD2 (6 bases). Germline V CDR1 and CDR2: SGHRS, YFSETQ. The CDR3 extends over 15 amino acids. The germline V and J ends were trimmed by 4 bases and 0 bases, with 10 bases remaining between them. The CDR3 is CASSPLATNTGELFF. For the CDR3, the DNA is TGCGCCAGCAGCCCGCTAGCGACGAACACCGGGGAGCTGTTTTTT.